This T cell receptor (beta chain) stems from a study of molecular identifiers for immune sequencing clone quantification. Germline lookup yields CDR1 MDHEN and CDR2 SYDVKM. Trimming at V came to 4 bases and at J to 7 bases, leaving 5 bases not matched to a gene. The CDR3 has 14 amino acids. TCRdb recomputed calls from the PCR reads with MiXCR, one row per CDR3 protein. The profile shows around 320,000 distinct CDR3 sequences, about 23% of them singletons. This clonotype came up a few times. This clonotype was sampled from a human donor in good health. Some libraries in this study had Jurkat cell RNA spiked in. The chain has TRBV28 and TRBJ2-1, with 9 bases fitting TRBD1. Sequences were obtained from naive CD8+ T cells from blood, with Jurkat cell RNA spiked in. Sample subset: FACS-sorted CD8+CD4-CCR7+CD45RA+ naive T cells. CDR3 protein: CASSYRGLSNEQFF. The CDR3, as DNA: TGTGCCAGCAGTTACAGGGGGCTAAGTAATGAGCAGTTCTTC. Drawing the rest from reference TRBV28 and TRBJ2-1, the complete variable domain is DVKVTQSSRYLVKRTGEKVFLECVQDMDHENMFWYRQDPGLGLRLIYFSYDVKMKEKGDIPEGYSVSREKKERFSLILESASTNQTSMYLCASSYRGLSNEQFFGPGTRLTVL.